The T cell receptor beta chain under discussion was sequenced for a study of CD8 T cells in ankylosing spondylitis. CDR1 DFQATT and CDR2 SNEGSKA come from the germline V gene (reference sequence). V lost 1 base and J lost 1; bases outside the gene matches: 4. This CDR3 spans 17 amino acids. For this clonotype: The antigen is unknown.

Study-level results: A motif of under 10 highly homologous TCR beta variants was seen as apparently characteristic of ankylosing spondylitis blood. Reportedly, matched ankylosing spondylitis synovial fluid was significantly enriched for disease-linked clones. Earlier reports found some motif variants in synovial fluid and blood in reactive arthritis.

Quantitative molecular-barcoded 5'-RACE generated the TCR beta libraries. TCRdb reprocessed the 5' RACE reads with MiXCR, giving one entry per CDR3 protein. The data contain 300,000 to 400,000 distinct CDR3 sequences, roughly 22% of them singletons. V gene TRBV20-1 combines with J gene TRBJ2-3, with TRBD2 matching 14 bases. This receptor was taken from a male donor with ankylosing spondylitis or in good health (not recorded which). Sequencing was done on a sample of blood, either unsorted or a sorted T cell fraction (not recorded which). As DNA, the CDR3 is TGCAGTGCTAGAGGACTAGCGGGGGGGCAGGGCACAGATACGCAGTATTTT. Translating gives CSARGLAGGQGTDTQYF.